This passage covers 32 T cell receptor beta chains from one sample sequenced in a study of spatial heterogeneity in lung cancer. Study findings and constraints: It was found that expanded intratumoral alpha and beta TCR counts tracked tumor mutation counts.

Described time point: sample taken at primary tumor resection. TCRdb processed the 5' RACE reads anew with MiXCR; each CDR3 protein has one entry. The table shows 4,200 or so distinct CDR3 sequences, with around 7.9% occurring only once. The antigens for these receptors are not known. The sample was lung tumor tissue, taken at surgery. The receptor source for this set is a male donor with early-stage non-small cell lung cancer.

This clonotype is medium-sized by share. This chain joins TRBV5-1 and TRBJ2-7; TRBD2 might be the D (5 bases). The CDR3 covers 15 residues. Germline V gives CDR1 SGHRS, CDR2 YFSETQ. Between the trimmed V and J ends, which lost 0 bases and 0 bases, there was a span of 10 bases. CDR3 DNA: TGCGCCAGCAGCTTGGAACCGGGGAGCTCCTACGAGCAGTACTTC. The encoded protein is CASSLEPGSSYEQYF.

By sample fraction, this clonotype is medium-sized. The V call is TRBV18, the J call TRBJ2-7, with D possibly TRBD1 on 5 matching bases. The CDR3 totals 17 residues. Germline values: CDR1 KGHSH, CDR2 LQKENI. V lost 0 bases to trimming and J lost 0 bases, with 15 bases between them. The CDR3, as DNA: TGTGCCAGCTCACCACCGAACAGGACGCCAAGCTCCTACGAGCAGTACTTC. Translated, it gives CASSPPNRTPSSYEQYF.

This clonotype is classed as medium-sized (0.01 to 0.1%). The chain carries TRBV30 and TRBJ1-1; tentative D call: TRBD1 (6 bases). Germline CDR1 and CDR2: GTSNPN and SVGIG (reference sequence). CDR3 size: 12 residues. Deletions cut 1 base from V and 4 bases from J, with 7 bases between. The CDR3 is CAWSADSTEAFF. The CDR3 nucleotides read TGTGCCTGGAGTGCGGACAGCACTGAAGCTTTCTTT.

The rearrangement links TRBV29-1 to TRBJ1-1; 8 nucleotides align to TRBD1. The CDR3 is 14 amino acids. Looked up from germline, CDR1 is SQVTM and CDR2 is ANQGSEA. After removal of 5 bases from V and 6 bases from J, the junction contained 11 bases not matched to a gene. In nucleotides, the CDR3 is TGCAGCGTTCTTGGACAGGGAAGAAGAGCTGAAGCTTTCTTT. Its protein product is CSVLGQGRRAEAFF.

This clonotype turned up a few times. V is TRBV4-2 and J is TRBJ1-6; D not certain. Germline V gene sequence: CDR1 LGHNA, CDR2 YNFKEQ. The CDR3 sequence is 15 residues long. Trimming shortened V by 4 bases and J by 3 bases, and 10 bases separated the two germline ends. The CDR3, as DNA: TGTGCCAGCAGCCGGGCGATTGACTATAATTCACCCCTCCACTTT. Translation gives CASSRAIDYNSPLHF.

In this sample, this clonotype is medium-sized. This rearrangement joins TRBV9 to TRBJ2-1; 13 bases map to TRBD2. Germline-derived CDR1 and CDR2 are SGDLS and YYNGEE. V gave up 2 bases and J gave up 7 bases; unmatched junction bases: 3. CDR3 length: 15 amino acids. In DNA form, the CDR3 reads TGTGCCAGCAGCGTGACTAGCGGGGGGAGGAATGAGCAGTTCTTC. It is translated as CASSVTSGGRNEQFF.

This clonotype was observed many times. V is TRBV5-6 and J is TRBJ2-3; D gene ambiguous. CDR1 SGHDT and CDR2 YYEEEE come from the germline V gene. Trimming stripped 3 bases from V and 5 bases from J, with 7 bases between. CDR3 length: 12 residues. CDR3 residues: CASSWGGDTQYF. CDR3 in DNA: TGTGCCAGCAGCTGGGGTGGAGATACGCAGTATTTT.

This clonotype was seen at least ten times. CDR3 protein: CASRSQGIAEAFF. The DNA of the CDR3 is TGTGCCAGCAGATCTCAGGGAATCGCTGAAGCTTTCTTT. The rearrangement uses TRBV2 and TRBJ1-1, with D perhaps TRBD1 (5 bases). The CDR3 is 13 residues long. The V gene lost 6 bases and the J gene lost 6 bases, with 14 bases spanning the gap. The germline V gene encodes CDR1 SNHLY and CDR2 FYNNEI.

This clonotype is labeled as medium-sized. The V call is TRBV7-9, the J call TRBJ2-7; the D is unclear. The CDR3 runs to 12 residues. V dropped 1 base and J dropped 3 bases, with 4 bases sitting between them. Per germline, CDR1 SEHNR and CDR2 FQNEAQ (reference sequence). In nucleotides, the CDR3 is TGTGCCAGCAGCTTAGAGGTCTACGAGCAGTACTTC. Amino acid sequence: CASSLEVYEQYF.

This clonotype is medium-sized within its sample. The chain carries TRBV7-6 and TRBJ2-2; 9 bases map to TRBD2. The CDR3 consists of 16 residues. Germline trimming cut 5 bases from V and 4 bases from J; bases unmatched to any gene: 8. Germline V gene sequence: CDR1 SGHVS, CDR2 FNYEAQ. For the CDR3, the DNA is TGTGCCAGCAGCCCTAATAGCGGGGGTGGCACCGGGGAGCTGTTTTTT. It codes for CASSPNSGGGTGELFF.

This clonotype is judged medium-sized. The chain links TRBV5-6 to TRBJ2-4; 7 bases match TRBD1. The V segment lost 0 bases and the J segment 6 bases; nucleotides outside the gene matches: 9. CDR1 and CDR2 (germline): SGHDT, YYEEEE. CDR3 length equals 16 residues. CDR3 bases: TGTGCCAGCAGCTTGGCGTTAGGGGGCCGTGGAAACATTCAGTACTTC. Protein product: CASSLALGGRGNIQYF. Looking up the rest from reference TRBV5-6 and TRBJ2-4 gives the full variable domain: DAGVTQSPTHLIKTRGQQVTLRCSPKSGHDTVSWYQQALGQGPQFIFQYYEEEERQRGNFPDRFSGHQFPNYSSELNVNALLLGDSALYLCASSLALGGRGNIQYFGAGTRLSVL.

Sample share makes this clonotype medium-sized. This rearrangement joins TRBV6-6 to TRBJ1-5, with a possible D match to TRBD1 (6 bases). The germline V gene has CDR1 MNHNY and CDR2 SVGAGI (reference sequence). The CDR3 runs to 15 residues. V lost 7 bases and J 4 bases, leaving 17 bases between the germline ends. CDR3 in amino acids: CASTLNGGGNQPQHF. CDR3 DNA sequence: TGTGCCAGCACCCTTAACGGGGGCGGGAATCAGCCCCAGCATTTT.

The chain carries TRBV6-5 and TRBJ1-1, with D perhaps TRBD1 (5 bases). Trimming took off 0 bases at V and 1 base at J, with 12 bases between the two ends. The germline V gene encodes CDR1 MNHEY and CDR2 SVGAGI. This CDR3 has 16 residues. The CDR3, as DNA: TGTGCCAGCAGTTACTCGATTGGGACCCAGAACACTGAAGCTTTCTTT. This encodes CASSYSIGTQNTEAFF.

Relative to its sample, this clonotype is medium-sized. The chain has TRBV6-5 and TRBJ1-5; D not certain. The length of the CDR3 is 14 residues. V lost 2 bases and J lost 3, with 8 bases in between. Germline V gene sequence: CDR1 MNHEY, CDR2 SVGAGI. CDR3 coding DNA: TGTGCCAGCAGTTACCGGCCAACCAATCAGCCCCAGCATTTT. It specifies CASSYRPTNQPQHF.

This clonotype was observed a few times. This sequence joins TRBV2 and TRBJ1-1; no clear D gene. The CDR3 has 14 amino acids. Trimming pared 5 bases from V and 1 base from J, leaving 11 bases between. CDR1 and CDR2 (germline): SNHLY, FYNNEI. The CDR3, as DNA: TGTGCCAGCAGTTATTTAGGCCCGAACACTGAAGCTTTCTTT. Protein sequence: CASSYLGPNTEAFF.

This clonotype qualifies as medium-sized. The gene calls are TRBV29-1 and TRBJ2-7; D unresolved. Germline-derived CDR1 and CDR2 are SQVTM and ANQGSEA. CDR3 length equals 12 residues. Trimming removed 4 bases from V and 0 bases from J, with 7 bases in between. CDR3 residues: CSVARSSYEQYF. In DNA form, the CDR3 reads TGCAGCGTTGCACGGAGCTCCTACGAGCAGTACTTC.

About this clonotype: A much larger clone differs by one base, so this may be a read error. V usage is TRBV29-1 and J usage is TRBJ1-1, with D uncertain. The CDR3 is 11 residues long. Germline V gives CDR1 SQVTM, CDR2 ANQGSEA. Trimming cost V 5 bases and J 11 bases, with 15 bases left between them. CDR3 coding DNA: TGCAGCGTTTACGTTTACTGGGCGGCTTTCTTT. It codes for CSVYVYWAAFF.

This clonotype was observed many times. This chain connects TRBV29-1 to TRBJ2-2; D unclear. In germline, CDR1 is SQVTM, CDR2 ANQGSEA. V lost 5 bases and J lost 7, with 8 bases in between. The CDR3 has 11 residues. The CDR3 sequence: CSVLGYGELFF. CDR3 DNA sequence: TGCAGCGTTCTGGGCTACGGGGAGCTGTTTTTT.

This clonotype was detected only once. The chain links TRBV5-6 to TRBJ1-6; no firm D call. The CDR3 is 14 residues long. The V end lost 7 bases, the J end lost 10 bases, and 18 bases lay between the germline ends. The V gene's germline CDR1 is SGHDT and CDR2 YYEEEE. The DNA of the CDR3 is TGTGCCAGCCAAACTCTGTCCCAGAGATCACCCCTCCACTTT. Its translation is CASQTLSQRSPLHF.

This clonotype is judged medium-sized. The CDR3 region has the DNA TGTGCCAGCACTAGCGGGAACACCGGGGAGCTGTTTTTT. Its protein is CASTSGNTGELFF. V is TRBV28 and J is TRBJ2-2; 7 nucleotides match TRBD2. Germline assignment: CDR1 MDHEN and CDR2 SYDVKM. The CDR3 consists of 13 residues. Germline trimming cut 7 bases from V and 1 base from J; bases unmatched to any gene: 0.

The chain carries TRBV6-2 or TRBV6-3 and TRBJ2-7, with 10 bases fitting TRBD2. CDR3 length equals 13 residues. The V gene's germline CDR1 is MNHEY and CDR2 SVGEGT. V was pared by 7 bases and J by 4 bases, with 4 bases of the junction left unmatched. The CDR3 loop reads CASTASGRYEQYF. In DNA, the CDR3 is TGTGCCAGCACGGCTAGCGGGAGATACGAGCAGTACTTC.

This clonotype has a count of ten or more. This chain joins TRBV28 and TRBJ2-1, with TRBD2 matching over 9 bases. J was trimmed by 8 bases and V by 6 bases; bases with no gene match: 11. The CDR3 runs to 15 residues. From germline, CDR1 is MDHEN and CDR2 SYDVKM. Here the CDR3 DNA reads TGTGCCAGCAGCCCGCCGGGGCGGGAGGGCTATGAGCAGTTCTTC. This translates into CASSPPGREGYEQFF.

The V call is TRBV29-1, the J call TRBJ1-1; D gene unclear. Between the trimmed V and J ends, which lost 6 bases and 6 bases, there was a span of 14 bases. The germline V gene has CDR1 SQVTM and CDR2 ANQGSEA. CDR3 length: 12 residues. For the CDR3, the DNA is TGCAGCGTCGCGGCTGTGGCTGCTGAAGCTTTCTTT. It yields the protein CSVAAVAAEAFF.

By proportion, this clonotype is medium-sized. The chain has TRBV9 and TRBJ2-3; a weak D match, TRBD2 (6 bases). The CDR3 has 14 residues. Trimming pared 5 bases from V and 2 bases from J, leaving 12 bases between. Germline CDR1 is SGDLS and CDR2 is YYNGEE. The CDR3 region is CASSSGGDTDTQYF. The DNA of the CDR3 is TGTGCCAGCAGTTCCGGGGGAGACACAGATACGCAGTATTTT.

By sample fraction, this clonotype is medium-sized. The chain employs TRBV7-2 and TRBJ1-2, with 7 bases fitting TRBD1. CDR1 is SGHTA and CDR2 is FQGNSA in the germline V gene. CDR3 size: 18 residues. The V segment lost 5 bases and the J segment 8 bases; nucleotides outside the gene matches: 23. The CDR3: CASSTGQAGYFSHIGYTF. The CDR3 DNA follows: TGTGCCAGCAGCACTGGACAGGCAGGGTATTTTTCCCACATCGGCTACACCTTC.

This clonotype is labeled large. The genes are TRBV6-1 and TRBJ2-1; the match to TRBD2 covers 7 bases. Germline CDR1 MNHNS, CDR2 SASEGT. This CDR3 has 16 amino acids. The V and J ends lost 3 bases and 7 bases, in that order; junction bases with no gene match: 12. The CDR3 nucleotides are TGTGCCAGCAGTGACCCCTCCCGCGGGAGTTGGAATGAGCAGTTCTTC. It yields the protein CASSDPSRGSWNEQFF.

By frequency in the sample, this clonotype is medium-sized. The chain recombines TRBV7-2 with TRBJ2-2; 7 bases are shared with TRBD1. Germline V gene sequence: CDR1 SGHTA, CDR2 FQGNSA. The CDR3 runs to 16 residues. After removal of 5 bases from V and 0 bases from J, the junction contained 6 bases not matched to a gene. The CDR3 region has the DNA TGTGCCAGCAGCCTCCACAGGGGCCCGAACACCGGGGAGCTGTTTTTT. Its protein is CASSLHRGPNTGELFF.

This clonotype is labeled as medium-sized. This chain uses TRBV30 with TRBJ2-6; the D is unclear. The ends were cut back, 4 bases at V and 0 bases at J, with 4 bases in the middle. In germline, CDR1 is GTSNPN, CDR2 SVGIG (reference sequence). The CDR3 loop spans 13 amino acids. CDR3 sequence reads: CAWKSSGANVLTF. The CDR3 DNA sequence: TGTGCCTGGAAAAGCTCTGGGGCCAACGTCCTGACTTTC.

This clonotype is medium-sized by share. The chain recombines TRBV15 with TRBJ1-2; 9 bases are a match to TRBD1. V trimming: 7 bases; J trimming: 4 bases; junction bases outside the gene matches: 10. Looked up from germline, CDR1 is LNHNV and CDR2 is YYDKDF (reference sequence). The CDR3 has 15 amino acids. The CDR3 is CATTENRGLFYGYTF. For the CDR3, the DNA is TGTGCCACCACCGAAAACAGGGGGCTTTTCTATGGCTACACCTTC.

This clonotype qualifies as medium-sized. The chain recombines TRBV24-1 with TRBJ2-7, with D perhaps TRBD2 (5 bases). The germline V gene has CDR1 KGHDR and CDR2 SFDVKD. Trimming shortened V by 6 bases and J by 3 bases, and 14 bases separated the two germline ends. The length of the CDR3 is 14 residues. The CDR3 sequence is CATSPGSKVYEQYF. CDR3 DNA sequence: TGTGCCACCAGTCCGGGATCCAAGGTCTACGAGCAGTACTTC.

This clonotype is medium-sized within its sample. The chain couples TRBV5-1 to TRBJ2-1; D is unresolved. V was shortened by 4 bases and J by 6 bases, with 8 bases between the two germline ends. Germline CDR1 and CDR2: SGHRS and YFSETQ. The CDR3 totals 12 residues. For the CDR3, the DNA is TGCGCCAGCAGCCCCGTGGGCAATGAGCAGTTCTTC. This translates into CASSPVGNEQFF.

This clonotype was recorded many times. This rearrangement joins TRBV20-1 to TRBJ2-1; 12 bases align to TRBD2. Germline loops: CDR1 DFQATT, CDR2 SNEGSKA (reference sequence). Germline trimming cut 2 bases from V and 6 bases from J; bases unmatched to any gene: 8. This CDR3 has 16 amino acids. CDR3 DNA: TGCAGTGCTAGACCTCCTACTAGCGGGGGGACCAATGAGCAGTTCTTC. This encodes CSARPPTSGGTNEQFF.